The entry below gives a single TCR beta chain sequence along with its context. The target antigen is unknown. The data were taken from a study of cytomegalovirus exposure and HLA in healthy donors. The donors were part of the approximately 120-subject validation cohort, which stood apart from the approximately 640-subject first cohort. V lost 10 bases and J lost 7, with 27 bases in between. The germline V gene encodes CDR1 SNHLY and CDR2 FYNNEI. This CDR3 is 16 amino acids long. Regarding the study as a whole: The investigators catalogued 150 to 200 TCR beta chains as cytomegalovirus-associated. Most TCR sequences showed up rarely, but some public TCRs showed up in many donors.

The table came from immunoSEQ multiplex PCR; TCRdb's copy has only in-frame clones and leaves some out. Of 150,000 to 200,000 clones in the sample, 75% to 95% were seen once. The specimen sequenced was PBMCs. The chain employs TRBV2 and TRBJ2-3; D is possibly TRBD2 (5 bases). The sequence was obtained from a woman younger than 35 in good health and CMV-seropositive. CDR3 amino acids: CANLLKTRVRGYTQYF. The DNA for the CDR3 is TGTGCCAACCTCCTCAAGACTCGGGTCCGGGGATATACGCAGTATTTT. The variable domain in full, completed from reference TRBV2 and TRBJ2-3, reads EPEVTQTPSHQVTQMGQEVILRCVPISNHLYFYWYRQILGQKVEFLVSFYNNEISEKSEIFDDQFSVERPDGSNFTLKIRSTKLEDSAMYFCANLLKTRVRGYTQYFGPGTRLTVL.